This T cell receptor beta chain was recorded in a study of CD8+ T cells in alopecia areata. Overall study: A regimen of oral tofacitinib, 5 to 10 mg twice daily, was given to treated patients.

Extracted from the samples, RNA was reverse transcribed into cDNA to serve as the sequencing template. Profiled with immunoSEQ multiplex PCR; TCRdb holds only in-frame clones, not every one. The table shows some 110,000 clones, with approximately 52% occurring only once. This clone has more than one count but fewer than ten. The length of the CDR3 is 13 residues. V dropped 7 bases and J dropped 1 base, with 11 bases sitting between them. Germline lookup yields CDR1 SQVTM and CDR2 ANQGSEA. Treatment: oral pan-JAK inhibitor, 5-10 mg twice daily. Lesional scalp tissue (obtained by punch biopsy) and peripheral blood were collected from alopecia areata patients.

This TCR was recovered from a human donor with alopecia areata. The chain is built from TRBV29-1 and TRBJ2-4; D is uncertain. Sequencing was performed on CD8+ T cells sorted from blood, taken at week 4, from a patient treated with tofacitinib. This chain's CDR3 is CSGLPGAKNIQYF. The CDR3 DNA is TGCAGCGGTTTGCCTGGGGCCAAAAACATTCAGTACTTC. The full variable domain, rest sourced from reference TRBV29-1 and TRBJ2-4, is SAVISQKPSRDICQRGTSLTIQCQVDSQVTMMFWYRQQPGQSLTLIATANQGSEATYESGFVIDKFPISRPNLTFSTLTVSNMSPEDSSIYLCSGLPGAKNIQYFGAGTRLSVL.